The clone carrying this T cell receptor beta chain was seen many times. Its target is not known. The data were obtained in a study of T cell repertoires in cytomegalovirus infection. On the study more broadly: In the study, CMV epitopes included recently identified HLA-C-restricted and well-studied HLA-B-restricted ones. Public TCR beta signatures indicated both CMV infection and matching HLA type.

One entry per CDR3 protein results from TCRdb running MiXCR on the reads. The sample lists roughly 51,000 distinct CDR3 sequences; about a fifth were seen once. Regarding the study as a whole: Identification of carriers of CMV plus the relevant HLA was performed using cumulative public TCR beta family frequency. HLA-C-restricted, CMV-specific TCR beta clonotypes were dominant ex vivo.

The sequence was obtained from a human donor in good health (CMV status not recorded). Some clones in this sample may be carry-over from other donors' samples. The sequencing used CD8+ T cells from cultured PBMCs, collected from culture after CMV antigen stimulation.

For the CDR3, the DNA is TGTGCCAGTACCCGGAGGGGGGACTACAATGAGCAGTTCTTC. This translates into CASTRRGDYNEQFF. The V and J genes are TRBV2 and TRBJ2-1; D possibly matches TRBD1 or TRBD2 (6 bases each). The CDR3 contains 14 residues. Trimming removed 9 bases at V and 3 bases at J, with 15 bases between. Germline CDR1 SNHLY, CDR2 FYNNEI.